Shown below are 24 T cell receptor beta chains from a single sample sequenced in a study of T-cell reconstitution after alpha-beta-depleted transplantation in children (dated by TCRdb to about 2016). This specimen's treatment or condition label, interpreted: allogeneic hematopoietic cell transplantation with graft depleted of TCRalphabeta T cells and CD19 B cells. Libraries were made using PCR. Sequencing used an Illumina HiSeq 2500. TCR library preparation used molecular barcoding, with unique molecular identifiers applied to normalize quantification of the TCRbeta repertoire. In-frame beta chains were kept once TCRdb had trimmed the public reads at Q25 with fastp and called clones with MiXCR. Merged by CDR3 protein, the rows form single entries marked with the most common genes and DNA. A total of some 150,000 distinct CDR3 sequences appear in this sample, around 8.8% of them only once. The ten biggest clones cover 15% to 20% of the sample.

Here the sequenced sample was PBMCs, mostly from graft donor cells, taken 180 days after TCRalphabeta/CD19-depleted stem cell transplant. Source of these receptors: a female patient aged 2-15 years who had a stem cell transplant for congenital amegakaryocytic thrombocytopenia, so the T cells may come from the graft donor.

This clonotype was detected ten times or more. The V and J genes are TRBV20-1 and TRBJ1-3; 9 bases map to TRBD1. V shed 6 bases, J shed 4 bases, and the junction held 7 bases outside the gene matches. The germline CDR1 and CDR2 sequences are DFQATT and SNEGSKA (reference sequence). This CDR3 spans 14 amino acids. The CDR3 DNA reads TGCAGTGCGGTCCGGACAGGGGAAGGAAACACCATATATTTT. It yields the protein CSAVRTGEGNTIYF.

This clonotype has only a few counts. The chain links TRBV2 to TRBJ1-5, with unresolved D. Trimming stripped 8 bases from V and 0 bases from J, with 11 bases between. CDR3 length equals 14 residues. Germline V gene sequence: CDR1 SNHLY, CDR2 FYNNEI. This CDR3 is CASEAVYSNQPQHF. CDR3 in DNA: TGTGCCAGCGAGGCAGTTTATAGCAATCAGCCCCAGCATTTT.

The sample holds a few counts of this clonotype. The chain recombines TRBV20-1 with TRBJ1-1; possible D gene TRBD1, 5 bases. Trimming pared 3 bases from V and 9 bases from J, leaving 17 bases between. The CDR3 consists of 13 residues. CDR1 DFQATT and CDR2 SNEGSKA come from the germline V gene (reference sequence). CDR3 sequence reads: CSASSDSPAQAFF. CDR3 sequence (DNA): TGCAGTGCTAGCAGTGACAGTCCCGCCCAAGCTTTCTTT.

This clonotype turned up a few times. The chain is built from TRBV6-5 and TRBJ1-3, with D possibly being TRBD1 (5 bases). Per the germline V gene, CDR1 is MNHEY and CDR2 is SVGAGI. Trimming shortened V by 0 bases and J by 2 bases, and 11 bases separated the two germline ends. The CDR3 is 16 residues long. CDR3 sequence reads: CASSYSIGGAGNTIYF. The CDR3 nucleotides are TGTGCCAGCAGTTACTCGATCGGAGGGGCTGGAAACACCATATATTTT.

The table lists this clonotype with a few counts. V gene TRBV20-1 combines with J gene TRBJ2-5, with TRBD1 matching 8 bases. CDR3 length: 14 amino acids. In germline, CDR1 is DFQATT, CDR2 SNEGSKA (reference sequence). Trimming removed 2 bases from V and 4 bases from J; junction bases left unmatched: 6. The CDR3 coding sequence is TGCAGTGCTAGATTCCCAGGGGGCGGAGAGACCCAGTACTTC. This gives the protein CSARFPGGGETQYF.

The chain has TRBV20-1 and TRBJ2-7; D remains unclear. The V end was cut by 6 bases, the J end by 1 base, with 10 bases between. Germline V lookup: CDR1 DFQATT, CDR2 SNEGSKA (reference sequence). The CDR3 loop spans 12 amino acids. The CDR3 reads CSASEESYEQYF. The CDR3 DNA sequence: TGCAGTGCCTCCGAAGAGTCCTACGAGCAGTACTTC.

The table lists this clonotype with many counts. The rearrangement uses TRBV4-1 and TRBJ1-2; tentative D call: TRBD1 (5 bases). V was shortened by 1 base and J by 0 bases, with 9 bases between the two germline ends. The CDR3 consists of 15 residues. Germline V gene sequence: CDR1 MGHRA, CDR2 YSYEKL. The CDR3 protein is CASSQGQGSNYGYTF. The CDR3 DNA follows: TGCGCCAGCAGCCAAGGGCAGGGCTCTAACTATGGCTACACCTTC.

Ten or more counts support this clonotype. The chain links TRBV7-9 to TRBJ1-1; D is unresolved. Trimming shortened V by 5 bases and J by 8 bases, and 9 bases separated the two germline ends. The CDR3 is 11 amino acids. Germline V lookup: CDR1 SEHNR, CDR2 FQNEAQ (reference sequence). CDR3 in amino acids: CASSPIREAFF. In DNA form, the CDR3 reads TGTGCCAGCAGCCCAATCAGAGAAGCTTTCTTT.

This clonotype has at least ten counts. This chain joins TRBV2 and TRBJ1-2; 7 bases line up with TRBD1. Germline V gene sequence: CDR1 SNHLY, CDR2 FYNNEI. This CDR3 is built from 14 residues. With V trimmed by 8 bases and J by 4 bases, 10 bases remained unmatched. Here the CDR3 DNA reads TGTGCCAGCGCCTTCCGCAGGGGGACCTATGGCTACACCTTC. Protein sequence: CASAFRRGTYGYTF.

This clonotype was seen more than once but under ten times. CDR3 coding DNA: TGTGCCAGCAGTTTGACCGGGAGGCCCACAGATACGCAGTATTTT. Its protein product is CASSLTGRPTDTQYF. The chain carries TRBV12-3 or TRBV12-4 and TRBJ2-3, with 7 bases aligning to TRBD2. The CDR3 contains 15 residues. V lost 3 bases, J lost 2 bases, and 5 bases stayed unmatched.

The chain is built from TRBV18 and TRBJ1-1; maybe TRBD1 (5 bases). Trimming cost V 3 bases and J 1 base, with 12 bases left between them. The CDR3 consists of 15 residues. In germline, CDR1 is KGHSH, CDR2 LQKENI. In DNA form, the CDR3 reads TGTGCCAGCTCACCTTCGACAGTGGGGAACACTGAAGCTTTCTTT. This translates into CASSPSTVGNTEAFF. Variable domain in full (rest from reference TRBV18 and TRBJ1-1): NAGVMQNPRHLVRRRGQEARLRCSPMKGHSHVYWYRQLPEEGLKFMVYLQKENIIDESGMPKERFSAEFPKEGPSILRIQQVVRGDSAAYFCASSPSTVGNTEAFFGQGTRLTVV.

This clonotype occurred many times. The chain carries TRBV20-1 and TRBJ1-5, with D possibly being TRBD1 (6 bases). The V end lost 3 bases, the J end lost 7 bases, and 16 bases lay between the germline ends. Germline CDR1 reads DFQATT; CDR2 reads SNEGSKA (reference sequence). The CDR3 is 14 residues long. The CDR3: CSARSRTVKQPQHF. In nucleotides, the CDR3 is TGCAGTGCTAGGAGTCGGACAGTCAAGCAGCCCCAGCATTTT.

This clonotype was observed once. The V and J genes are TRBV11-2 and TRBJ2-1; TRBD2 might be the D (6 bases). CDR1 and CDR2 from the germline V gene are SGHAT and FQNNGV. The V and J ends lost 5 bases and 6 bases respectively, with 11 bases between them. The CDR3 has 13 amino acids. Written as DNA, the CDR3 is TGTGCCAGCAGCCCCCGGGACTCCAATGAGCAGTTCTTC. Translated: CASSPRDSNEQFF.

This clonotype was seen ten or more times. The chain is built from TRBV7-2 and TRBJ2-5; the D is unclear. V gave up 1 base and J gave up 9 bases, with 9 bases separating them. The CDR3 sequence is 12 residues long. Germline V gene lookup returns CDR1 SGHTA and CDR2 FQGNSA. In nucleotides, the CDR3 is TGTGCCAGCAGCTTAGGAGAGCGTTCCCAGTACTTC. It is translated as CASSLGERSQYF.

The chain joins TRBV6-2 or TRBV6-3 to TRBJ2-7; D is unresolved. Germline V gives CDR1 MNHEY, CDR2 SVGEGT. V gave up 3 bases and J gave up 5 bases, with 8 bases separating them. CDR3 length: 12 residues. In DNA form, the CDR3 reads TGTGCCAGCAGTTATCTGTCCCACGAGCAGTACTTC. This codes for CASSYLSHEQYF.

J is TRBJ2-2 and V is TRBV6-5, with TRBD2 matching 12 bases. V was clipped by 0 bases and J by 6 bases; unmatched bases: 2. The germline V gene encodes CDR1 MNHEY and CDR2 SVGAGI. The CDR3 has 16 amino acids. CDR3: CASSYSTSGSAGELFF. CDR3 nucleotides: TGTGCCAGCAGTTACTCGACTAGCGGGAGTGCCGGGGAGCTGTTTTTT.

The chain combines TRBV18 with TRBJ2-5; 8 nucleotides match TRBD1. Germline loops: CDR1 KGHSH, CDR2 LQKENI. The CDR3 loop spans 14 amino acids. V shed 5 bases, J shed 9 bases, and the junction held 11 bases outside the gene matches. The CDR3 bases are TGTGCCAGCTCAGCCACAGGGGGAAGTCTGGCCCAGTACTTC. Translated, it gives CASSATGGSLAQYF.

The chain links TRBV11-2 to TRBJ2-3; D could derive from TRBD1 or TRBD2 (6 bases each). V lost 3 bases and J 1 base, leaving 11 bases between the germline ends. This CDR3 is built from 15 residues. Per the germline V gene, CDR1 is SGHAT and CDR2 is FQNNGV. DNA for the CDR3: TGTGCCAGCAGCTTCGGGGGCGCTGGCACAGATACGCAGTATTTT. It codes for CASSFGGAGTDTQYF.

This clonotype has at least ten counts. The V call is TRBV5-6, the J call TRBJ1-1; D gene uncertain. V was pared by 5 bases and J by 4 bases, with 15 bases between. This CDR3 spans 14 amino acids. The germline V gene has CDR1 SGHDT and CDR2 YYEEEE. The DNA of the CDR3 is TGTGCCAGCAGTACCAGAGGGCGGTTCACTGAAGCTTTCTTT. Translated: CASSTRGRFTEAFF.

This clonotype has at least ten counts. The CDR3 bases are TGTGCCGCACAACTGGGAGCGGGAGGTCTTCTTGACGAGCAGTACTTC. It yields the protein CAAQLGAGGLLDEQYF. The chain employs TRBV6-1 and TRBJ2-7, with TRBD2 identical over 9 bases. The V gene end was trimmed by 11 bases and the J gene end by 5 bases; junction bases not matched to a gene: 19. This CDR3 is built from 16 residues. Per germline, CDR1 MNHNS and CDR2 SASEGT.

The chain is built from TRBV9 and TRBJ2-3; D uncertain. The V gene lost 0 bases and the J gene lost 3 bases, with 8 bases spanning the gap. This CDR3 has 14 amino acids. The germline V gene encodes CDR1 SGDLS and CDR2 YYNGEE. CDR3 region: CASSVGPVTDTQYF. Written as DNA, the CDR3 is TGTGCCAGCAGCGTAGGCCCGGTGACAGATACGCAGTATTTT. The full variable domain, completed using reference TRBV9 and TRBJ2-3, is DSGVTQTPKHLITATGQRVTLRCSPRSGDLSVYWYQQSLDQGLQFLIQYYNGEERAKGNILERFSAQQFPDLHSELNLSSLELGDSALYFCASSVGPVTDTQYFGPGTRLTVL.

This clonotype was seen repeatedly, ten times or more. The chain combines TRBV6-5 with TRBJ2-3; TRBD2 might be the D (6 bases). The V and J ends lost 6 bases and 0 bases respectively, with 10 bases between them. CDR3 size: 14 residues. Germline V gives CDR1 MNHEY, CDR2 SVGAGI. The CDR3, as DNA: TGTGCCAGCAGGCGGGGCCTTAGCACAGATACGCAGTATTTT. Translated: CASRRGLSTDTQYF.

This clonotype was counted between two and nine times. V usage is TRBV20-1 and J usage is TRBJ2-7; the match to TRBD1 covers 8 bases. The CDR3 is 14 residues long. CDR1 DFQATT and CDR2 SNEGSKA come from the germline V gene (reference sequence). Trimming took 5 bases from V and 3 from J; bases not matched to a gene: 9. The CDR3 DNA sequence: TGCAGTGCTCTTCGGACAGGGATCGGCTACGAGCAGTACTTC. It encodes CSALRTGIGYEQYF.

At least ten counts were recorded for this clonotype. The rearrangement links TRBV20-1 to TRBJ2-7, with 14 bases that match TRBD2. From germline, CDR1 is DFQATT and CDR2 SNEGSKA (reference sequence). The CDR3 consists of 16 residues. V was clipped by 0 bases and J by 3 bases; unmatched bases: 4. The CDR3 region has the DNA TGCAGTGCTAGAGACTCTGGGACTAGCGGGAGCTACGAGCAGTACTTC. Translated, it gives CSARDSGTSGSYEQYF.